This T cell receptor (beta chain) was retrieved from a study of blood T cell repertoires in COVID-19. About the research overall: Researchers got acute and convalescent COVID-19 samples from the United States, Italy and Spain. PBMCs, B-cell-depleted T cells, or T cells were the source of the cDNA or gDNA that made up the material.

J was trimmed by 8 bases and V by 6 bases; bases with no gene match: 11. Germline CDR1 is SGHNT and CDR2 is YENEEA. The length of the CDR3 is 15 residues. Original data processing: From reference gene primer amplification, estimates of nucleated cell counts were derived. TCRdb keeps only in-frame clones here, not all; method: immunoSEQ multiplex PCR. Clone size and the V and J calls come from that table; the DNA yielded D and trimming. The sample contains around 15,000 clones, about 88% of which appear only once. The receptor's source is a human donor in a cohort sampled during active COVID-19. The V gene is TRBV11-3, the J gene TRBJ1-3; TRBD1 aligns across 9 bases. The sequenced material came from peripheral blood. Here the CDR3 DNA reads TGTGCCAGCAGTCCTGGACAGGGGAAACCGGACACCATATATTTT. Protein sequence: CASSPGQGKPDTIYF.